This TCR beta chain was sequenced for a study of spatial heterogeneity in lung cancer. At the level of the study: Within tumor regions, the number of TCR transcripts tracked closely with a T cell module score obtained from matched bulk RNA-seq. Study-wide results and caveats: Within tumors, counts of expanded alpha and beta TCRs tracked tumor mutation counts.

A unique molecular identifier was attached to every TCR cDNA molecule. One entry per CDR3 protein, called by TCRdb with MiXCR from the 5' RACE reads. The table lists some 13,000 distinct CDR3 sequences, over 3% of them singletons, with under 10% in the top ten. This clonotype was recorded at least ten times. The antigen is not known. Time point meaning: sample taken at primary tumor resection. Whole RNA, isolated from tumor, nontumor lung or frozen PBMC, was sequenced without prior sorting. V dropped 6 bases and J dropped 4 bases, with 13 bases sitting between them. CDR1 and CDR2 (germline): MNHNY, SVGAGI (reference sequence). The CDR3 has 13 amino acids.

The chain links TRBV6-6 to TRBJ2-7; D ambiguous. The specimen comprised lung tumor tissue, sampled at surgery. The source is a male donor with early-stage non-small cell lung cancer. The CDR3 reads CASRRISPYEQYF. The DNA of the CDR3 is TGTGCCAGCAGAAGGATTTCCCCGTACGAGCAGTACTTC.